This TCR beta chain was identified in a study of CD8+CD57+ T cells in acquired aplastic anemia. The wider study: Sorted CD4+ and CD8+ cells gave a mean 3.2 ug DNA, range about 0.19 to 27.4 ug. Healthy donors yielded 8.5 million to 13 million CD4+ cell reads on average. Broader study findings: CD8+ Simpson's diversity in patients was not significantly different from that in controls. There were some 27 CD8+ CDR3 sequences that occurred in both patients and controls.

The CDR3 has 13 amino acids. V was cut by 2 bases and J by 9 bases, with 11 bases left in between. CDR1 MNHEY and CDR2 SMNVEV come from the germline V gene (reference sequence). This clonotype was observed a handful of times. Its antigen is as yet unknown. TCR beta VDJ combinations and CDR3 sequences were profiled from genomic DNA. Each CDR3 protein is one row after TCRdb ran MiXCR on the reads. The data hold about 210,000 distinct CDR3 sequences, with over 60% observed a single time. This sequence joins TRBV27 and TRBJ2-1, with D perhaps TRBD1 or TRBD2 (5 bases each). The source material was sorted CD4+, CD8+, or CD8+CD57+ T cells (not recorded which) from PBMCs. The clonotype comes from a human donor in good health. The CDR3 spells CASSLGRGVEQFF. Written as DNA, the CDR3 is TGTGCCAGCAGTTTAGGACGGGGCGTTGAGCAGTTCTTC.